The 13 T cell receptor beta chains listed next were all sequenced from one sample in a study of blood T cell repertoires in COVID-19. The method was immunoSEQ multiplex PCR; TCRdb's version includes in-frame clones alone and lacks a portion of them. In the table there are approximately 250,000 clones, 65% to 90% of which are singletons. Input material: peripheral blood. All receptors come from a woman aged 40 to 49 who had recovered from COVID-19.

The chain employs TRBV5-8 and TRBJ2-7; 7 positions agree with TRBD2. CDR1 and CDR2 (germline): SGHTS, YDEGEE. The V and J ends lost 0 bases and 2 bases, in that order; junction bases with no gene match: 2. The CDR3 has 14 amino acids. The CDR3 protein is CASSLDRGAYEQYF. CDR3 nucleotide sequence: TGTGCCAGCAGCTTGGACCGGGGGGCCTACGAGCAGTACTTC.

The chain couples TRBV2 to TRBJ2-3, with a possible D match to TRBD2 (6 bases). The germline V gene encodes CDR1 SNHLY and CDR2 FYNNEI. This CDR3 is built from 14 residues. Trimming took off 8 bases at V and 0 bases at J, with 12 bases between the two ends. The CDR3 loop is CASRLDWSTDTQYF. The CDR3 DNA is TGTGCCAGCCGACTAGATTGGAGCACAGATACGCAGTATTTT.

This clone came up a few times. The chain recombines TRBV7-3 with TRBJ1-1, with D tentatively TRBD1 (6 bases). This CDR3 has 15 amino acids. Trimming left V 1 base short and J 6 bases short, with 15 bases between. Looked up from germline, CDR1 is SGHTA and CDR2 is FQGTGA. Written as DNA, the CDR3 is TGTGCCAGCAGCTTAATGGCAGGGGCCTCCTCTGAAGCTTTCTTT. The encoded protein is CASSLMAGASSEAFF. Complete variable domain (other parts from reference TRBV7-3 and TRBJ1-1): GAGVSQTPSNKVTEKGKYVELRCDPISGHTALYWYRQSLGQGPEFLIYFQGTGAADDSGLPNDRFFAVRPEGSVSTLKIQRTERGDSAVYLCASSLMAGASSEAFFGQGTRLTVV.

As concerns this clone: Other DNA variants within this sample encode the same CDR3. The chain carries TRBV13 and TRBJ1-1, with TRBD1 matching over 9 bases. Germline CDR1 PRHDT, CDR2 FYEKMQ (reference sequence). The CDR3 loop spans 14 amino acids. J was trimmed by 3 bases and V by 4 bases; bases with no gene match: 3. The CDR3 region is CASSSGQGDTEAFF. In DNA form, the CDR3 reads TGTGCCAGCAGCTCGGGACAGGGTGACACTGAAGCTTTCTTT. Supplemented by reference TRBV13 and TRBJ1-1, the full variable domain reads AAGVIQSPRHLIKEKRETATLKCYPIPRHDTVYWYQQGPGQDPQFLISFYEKMQSDKGSIPDRFSAQQFSDYHSELNMSSLELGDSALYFCASSSGQGDTEAFFGQGTRLTVV.

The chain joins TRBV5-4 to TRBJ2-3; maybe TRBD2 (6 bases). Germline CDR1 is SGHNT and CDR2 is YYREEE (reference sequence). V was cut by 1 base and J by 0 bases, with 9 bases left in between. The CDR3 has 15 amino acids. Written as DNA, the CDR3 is TGTGCCAGCAGCTTGACTAGCCTAAGCACAGATACGCAGTATTTT. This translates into CASSLTSLSTDTQYF.

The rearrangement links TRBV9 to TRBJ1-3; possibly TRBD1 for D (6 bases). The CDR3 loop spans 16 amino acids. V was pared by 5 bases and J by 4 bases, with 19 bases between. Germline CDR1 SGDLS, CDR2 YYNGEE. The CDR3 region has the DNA TGTGCCAGCAGTCGCAGGTGGACAGCAGAAGGAAACACCATATATTTT. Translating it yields CASSRRWTAEGNTIYF.

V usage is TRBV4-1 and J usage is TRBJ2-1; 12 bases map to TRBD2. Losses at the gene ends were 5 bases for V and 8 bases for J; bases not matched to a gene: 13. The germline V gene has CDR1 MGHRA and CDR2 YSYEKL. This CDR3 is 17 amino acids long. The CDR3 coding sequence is TGCGCCAGCAGCTTAAGTGCCACTAGCGGGGGGCAGGATGAGCAGTTCTTC. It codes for CASSLSATSGGQDEQFF.

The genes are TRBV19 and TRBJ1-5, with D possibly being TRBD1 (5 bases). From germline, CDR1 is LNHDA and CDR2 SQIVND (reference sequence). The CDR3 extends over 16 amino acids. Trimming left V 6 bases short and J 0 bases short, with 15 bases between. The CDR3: CASSSLGQASNQPQHF. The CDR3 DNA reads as TGTGCCAGTAGCTCATTGGGGCAGGCTAGCAATCAGCCCCAGCATTTT.

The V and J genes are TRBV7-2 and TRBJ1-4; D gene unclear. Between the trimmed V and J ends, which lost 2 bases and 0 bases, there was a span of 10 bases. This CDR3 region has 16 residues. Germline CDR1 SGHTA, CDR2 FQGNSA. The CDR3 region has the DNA TGTGCCAGCAGCTTACGACAACATGCAACTAATGAAAAACTGTTTTTT. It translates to CASSLRQHATNEKLFF.

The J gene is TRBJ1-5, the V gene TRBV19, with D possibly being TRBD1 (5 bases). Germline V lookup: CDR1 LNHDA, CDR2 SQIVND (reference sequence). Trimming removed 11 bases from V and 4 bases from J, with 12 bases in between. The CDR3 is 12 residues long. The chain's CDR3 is CAGGRPNQPQHF. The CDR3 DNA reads TGTGCCGGGGGGAGACCAAATCAGCCCCAGCATTTT.

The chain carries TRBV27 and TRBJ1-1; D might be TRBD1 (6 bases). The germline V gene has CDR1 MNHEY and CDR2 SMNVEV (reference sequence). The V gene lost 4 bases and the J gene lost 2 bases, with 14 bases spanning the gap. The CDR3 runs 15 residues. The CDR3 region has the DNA TGTGCCAGCAGTTCTCGACCACAGGGTAACACTGAAGCTTTCTTT. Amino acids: CASSSRPQGNTEAFF.

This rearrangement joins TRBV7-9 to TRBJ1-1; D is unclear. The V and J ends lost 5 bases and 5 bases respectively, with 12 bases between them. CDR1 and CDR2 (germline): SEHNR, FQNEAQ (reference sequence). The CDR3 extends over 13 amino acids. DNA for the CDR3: TGTGCCAGCAGCGAGGGCCCGGAGACTGAAGCTTTCTTT. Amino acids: CASSEGPETEAFF.

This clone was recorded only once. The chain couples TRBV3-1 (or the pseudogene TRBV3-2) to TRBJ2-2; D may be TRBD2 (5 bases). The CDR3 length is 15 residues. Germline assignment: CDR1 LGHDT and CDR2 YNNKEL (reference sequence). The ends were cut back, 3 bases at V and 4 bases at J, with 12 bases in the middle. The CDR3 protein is CASSQRAVGTGELFF. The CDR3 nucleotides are TGTGCCAGCAGCCAGAGGGCTGTGGGCACCGGGGAGCTGTTTTTT.